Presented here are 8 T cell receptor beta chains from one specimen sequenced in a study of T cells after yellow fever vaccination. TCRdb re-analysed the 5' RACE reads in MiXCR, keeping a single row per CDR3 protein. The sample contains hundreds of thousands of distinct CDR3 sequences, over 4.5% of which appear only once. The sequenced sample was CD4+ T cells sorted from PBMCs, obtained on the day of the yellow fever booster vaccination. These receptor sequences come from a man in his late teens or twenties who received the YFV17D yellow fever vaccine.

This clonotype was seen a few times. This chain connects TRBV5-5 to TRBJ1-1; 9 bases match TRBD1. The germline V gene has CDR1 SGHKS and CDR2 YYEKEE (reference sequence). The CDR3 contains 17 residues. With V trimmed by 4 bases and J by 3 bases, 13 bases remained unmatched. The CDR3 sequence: CASSPPTGTGKYTEAFF. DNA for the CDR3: TGTGCCAGCAGCCCACCCACCGGGACAGGGAAGTACACTGAAGCTTTCTTT.

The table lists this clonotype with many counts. The CDR3 region is CASSPRGDRGNSPLHF. The CDR3 nucleotides read TGTGCCAGCAGCCCGAGGGGGGACAGGGGTAATTCACCCCTCCACTTT. The gene calls are TRBV7-2 and TRBJ1-6, with TRBD1 matching over 10 bases. Germline trimming cut 5 bases from V and 6 bases from J; bases unmatched to any gene: 7. The germline V gene has CDR1 SGHTA and CDR2 FQGNSA. This CDR3 spans 16 amino acids.

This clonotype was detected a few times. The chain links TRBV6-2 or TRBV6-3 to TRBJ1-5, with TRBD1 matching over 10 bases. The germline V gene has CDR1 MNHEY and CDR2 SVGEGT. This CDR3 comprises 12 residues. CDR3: CGTGQGFQPQHF. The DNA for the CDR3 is TGTGGGACGGGACAGGGGTTTCAGCCCCAGCATTTT.

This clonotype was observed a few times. The CDR3 is CASSLATVGSRGYTF. The CDR3 nucleotides are TGTGCCAGCAGCTTAGCCACAGTCGGGTCACGGGGCTACACCTTC. The chain joins TRBV7-2 to TRBJ1-2; D remains unclear. The V and J ends lost 0 bases and 8 bases respectively, with 16 bases between them. This CDR3 contains 15 residues. The germline gives CDR1 SGHTA, CDR2 FQGNSA. The full variable domain, completed using reference TRBV7-2 and TRBJ1-2, is GAGVSQSPSNKVTEKGKDVELRCDPISGHTALYWYRQSLGQGLEFLIYFQGNSAPDKSGLPSDRFSAERTGGSVSTLTIQRTQQEDSAVYLCASSLATVGSRGYTFGSGTRLTVV.

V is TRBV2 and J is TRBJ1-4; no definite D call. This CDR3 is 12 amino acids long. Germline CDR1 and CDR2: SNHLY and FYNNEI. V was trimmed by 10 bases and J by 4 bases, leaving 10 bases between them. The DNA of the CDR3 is TGTGCCAACCGGGCCCTTAATGAAAAACTGTTTTTT. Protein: CANRALNEKLFF.

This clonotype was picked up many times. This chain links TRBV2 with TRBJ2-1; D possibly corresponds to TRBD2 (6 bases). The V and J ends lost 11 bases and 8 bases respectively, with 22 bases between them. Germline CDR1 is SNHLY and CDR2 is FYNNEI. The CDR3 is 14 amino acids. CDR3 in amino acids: CASSFGGSRDEQFF. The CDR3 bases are TGTGCCTCCTCATTTGGAGGGAGTAGGGATGAGCAGTTCTTC.

The DNA for the CDR3 is TGTGCCAGCAGTTACTCTGGCAGGGGGCTGGATGTCTATGGCTACACCTTC. Protein product: CASSYSGRGLDVYGYTF. The genes are TRBV6-6 and TRBJ1-2, with 8 bases fitting TRBD1. The CDR3 totals 17 residues. V trimming: 0 bases; J trimming: 4 bases; junction bases outside the gene matches: 10. Looked up from germline, CDR1 is MNHNY and CDR2 is SVGAGI (reference sequence).

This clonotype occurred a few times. CDR3 sequence reads: CASSLGPEAFF. In DNA form, the CDR3 reads TGTGCCAGCAGTTTGGGGCCTGAAGCTTTCTTT. The gene calls are TRBV6-2 or TRBV6-3 and TRBJ1-1, with D possibly TRBD1 on 5 matching bases. CDR1 MNHEY and CDR2 SVGEGT come from the germline V gene. V was pared by 4 bases and J by 6 bases, with 6 bases between. CDR3 length: 11 amino acids.